This T cell receptor beta chain came from a study of T cell repertoires in cytomegalovirus infection. The trim removed 4 bases at V and 7 bases at J, leaving 6 bases unmatched. The CDR3 has 14 amino acids. CDR1 and CDR2 from the germline V gene are LGHNT and FRNRAP. In the case of this clonotype: As yet, its antigen is unknown.

TCRdb processed the reads anew with MiXCR; each CDR3 protein has one entry. The table has tens of thousands of distinct CDR3 sequences, around 18% seen once; the top ten hold about 68%. This TCR was recovered from a human donor in good health (CMV status not recorded). Some clones in this sample may be carry-over from other donors' samples. Sequenced material: CD8+ T cells from cultured PBMCs, taken from culture after CMV antigen stimulation. The chain couples TRBV12-5 to TRBJ1-5; 8 nucleotides align to TRBD1. DNA of the CDR3: TGTGCTAGTGGTTCCGGACAGGGTAAACAGCCCCAGCATTTT. Its translation is CASGSGQGKQPQHF.